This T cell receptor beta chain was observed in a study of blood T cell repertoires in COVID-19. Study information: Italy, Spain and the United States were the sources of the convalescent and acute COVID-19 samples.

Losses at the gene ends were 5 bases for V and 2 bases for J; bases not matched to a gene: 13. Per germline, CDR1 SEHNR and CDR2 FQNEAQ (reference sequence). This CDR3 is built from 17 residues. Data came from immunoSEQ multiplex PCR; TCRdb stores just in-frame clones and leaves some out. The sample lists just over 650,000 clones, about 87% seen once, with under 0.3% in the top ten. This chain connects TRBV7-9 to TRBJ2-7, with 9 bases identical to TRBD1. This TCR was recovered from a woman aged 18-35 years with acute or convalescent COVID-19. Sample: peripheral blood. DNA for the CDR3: TGTGCCAGCAGCCTCAACTTTGACAGGGGGAACCCCTACGAGCAGTACTTC. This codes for CASSLNFDRGNPYEQYF.